This entry lists 21 T cell receptor beta chains sequenced from one sample in a study of blood T cell repertoires in COVID-19. Here immunoSEQ multiplex PCR was the method, and the copy in TCRdb shows in-frame clones only, minus some. The data contain around 26,000 clones, 82% of them singletons. Sequencing used peripheral blood. These receptors came from a human donor in a cohort sampled during active COVID-19.

This rearrangement joins TRBV7-9 to TRBJ2-3, with TRBD2 matching over 14 bases. J lost 1 base, V lost 1 base, and 4 bases had no gene match. In germline, CDR1 is SEHNR, CDR2 FQNEAQ (reference sequence). This CDR3 is 18 amino acids long. The chain's CDR3 is CASSLGGTSGGRTDTQYF. DNA of the CDR3: TGTGCCAGCAGCTTAGGTGGGACTAGCGGGGGCCGCACAGATACGCAGTATTTT.

The chain recombines TRBV4-2 with TRBJ2-7, with a possible D match to TRBD1 (6 bases). Germline CDR1 is LGHNA and CDR2 is YNFKEQ. The CDR3 has 16 amino acids. The V end was cut by 3 bases, the J end by 4 bases, with 19 bases between. CDR3 bases: TGTGCCAGCAGCCAGACTATACAGGGTTGGACGTACGAGCAGTACTTC. Its translation: CASSQTIQGWTYEQYF.

The genes are TRBV18 and TRBJ2-1, with TRBD1 as a possible D gene (6 bases). V lost 0 bases, J lost 1 base, and 13 bases lay in between. This CDR3 spans 17 amino acids. Germline V gene sequence: CDR1 KGHSH, CDR2 LQKENI. CDR3 loop: CASSPPTGTGSYNEQFF. In DNA, the CDR3 is TGTGCCAGCTCACCACCGACAGGTACAGGGTCCTACAATGAGCAGTTCTTC.

The rearrangement links TRBV4-3 to TRBJ1-2, with TRBD1 as a possible D gene (6 bases). V lost 3 bases to trimming and J lost 4 bases, with 15 bases between them. The CDR3 sequence is 15 residues long. The germline V gene has CDR1 LGHNA and CDR2 YSLEER. CDR3 coding DNA: TGCGCCAGCAGCCAGGACAGAACAGGCCCCTATGGCTACACCTTC. This encodes CASSQDRTGPYGYTF.

The rearrangement joins TRBV7-2 to TRBJ2-7; TRBD2 agrees at 8 bases. The CDR3 spans 15 residues. CDR1 is SGHTA and CDR2 is FQGNSA in the germline V gene. The J segment lost 3 bases and the V segment lost 2 bases, leaving 6 bases of the junction unmatched. This CDR3 reads CASSLTREGRYEQYF. The CDR3 nucleotides read TGTGCCAGCAGCTTAACCCGGGAGGGCCGCTACGAGCAGTACTTC. The full variable domain, completed using reference TRBV7-2 and TRBJ2-7, is GAGVSQSPSNKVTEKGKDVELRCDPISGHTALYWYRQSLGQGLEFLIYFQGNSAPDKSGLPSDRFSAERTGGSVSTLTIQRTQQEDSAVYLCASSLTREGRYEQYFGPGTRLTVT.

The chain joins TRBV7-6 to TRBJ2-1, with TRBD2 matching over 9 bases. V was pared by 10 bases and J by 1 base, with 8 bases of the junction left unmatched. From germline, CDR1 is SGHVS and CDR2 FNYEAQ. The CDR3 has 15 residues. Here the CDR3 DNA reads TGTGCCACCTCCGTTACTAGCGGGTCCTACAATGAGCAGTTCTTC. Amino acids: CATSVTSGSYNEQFF.

The chain couples TRBV5-4 to TRBJ1-1, with TRBD1 matching 10 bases. Looked up from germline, CDR1 is SGHNT and CDR2 is YYREEE (reference sequence). The CDR3 sequence is 14 residues long. The junction had 5 bases not matched to a gene; V was cut back by 3 bases and J by 6 bases. The CDR3 DNA follows: TGTGCCAGCAGCTGGGGGGGACAGGGGCCTGAAGCTTTCTTT. Translating it yields CASSWGGQGPEAFF.

The chain links TRBV12-5 to TRBJ2-2; the match to TRBD2 covers 7 bases. V lost 0 bases, J lost 1 base, and 8 bases stayed unmatched. The CDR3 loop spans 18 amino acids. The germline V gene has CDR1 LGHNT and CDR2 FRNRAP. CDR3 DNA sequence: TGTGCTAGTGGTTTGGTATTGGGGGGGAAGTGGAACACCGGGGAGCTGTTTTTT. Amino acid sequence: CASGLVLGGKWNTGELFF.

Written as DNA, the CDR3 is TGTGCCAGCTCCCTGCGGGCACCAGGCAATGAGCAGTTCTTC. Translated: CASSLRAPGNEQFF. The V and J genes are TRBV21-1 and TRBJ2-1; the listed D gene, TRBD2, was not tested against the DNA. TRBV21-1 counts as a pseudogene. The CDR3 totals 14 residues.

The chain has TRBV7-2 and TRBJ1-2; D is perhaps TRBD1 (5 bases). The CDR3 covers 12 residues. V gave up 4 bases and J gave up 4 bases, with 7 bases separating them. Germline-derived CDR1 and CDR2 are SGHTA and FQGNSA. The CDR3 DNA sequence: TGTGCCAGCAGCTCCAGGGTCTATGGCTACACCTTC. This codes for CASSSRVYGYTF. Supplemented by reference TRBV7-2 and TRBJ1-2, the full variable domain reads GAGVSQSPSNKVTEKGKDVELRCDPISGHTALYWYRQSLGQGLEFLIYFQGNSAPDKSGLPSDRFSAERTGGSVSTLTIQRTQQEDSAVYLCASSSRVYGYTFGSGTRLTVV.

This clone was counted a few times. The chain has TRBV9 and TRBJ2-1; D ambiguous. The CDR3 contains 12 residues. Trimming pared 3 bases from V and 4 bases from J, leaving 5 bases between. Germline V CDR1 and CDR2: SGDLS, YYNGEE. The CDR3 region has the DNA TGTGCCAGCAGCGCCGGGTACAATGAGCAGTTCTTC. Amino acid sequence: CASSAGYNEQFF.

This chain joins TRBV28 and TRBJ2-3; 8 bases line up with TRBD2. Germline CDR1 is MDHEN and CDR2 is SYDVKM. The CDR3 has 11 amino acids. J lost 14 bases, V lost 3 bases, and 4 bases had no gene match. The CDR3 protein is CASSFSGAPYF. CDR3 nucleotide sequence: TGTGCCAGCAGTTTTAGCGGGGCGCCGTATTTT.

The chain carries TRBV3-1 (or the pseudogene TRBV3-2) and TRBJ1-5; D perhaps matches TRBD1 (5 bases). Between the trimmed V and J ends, which lost 4 bases and 6 bases, there was a span of 16 bases. Looked up from germline, CDR1 is LGHDT and CDR2 is YNNKEL (reference sequence). There are 15 residues in the CDR3. CDR3 coding DNA: TGTGCCAGCAGCCGACGGGGGGAGAGCGGTCAGCCCCAGCATTTT. This encodes CASSRRGESGQPQHF.

V usage is TRBV27 and J usage is TRBJ1-6, with 8 bases matching TRBD1. Trimming cost V 2 bases and J 9 bases; bases outside gene matches: 6. There are 15 residues in the CDR3. Germline CDR1 MNHEY, CDR2 SMNVEV (reference sequence). The CDR3 DNA follows: TGTGCCAGCAGTTTAGGACAGGGTGGGAGTTCACCCCTCCACTTT. This sequence encodes CASSLGQGGSSPLHF.

The table lists this clone with a few counts. The chain recombines TRBV4-1 with TRBJ2-7; a possible D gene is TRBD2 (6 bases). The V end was cut by 3 bases, the J end by 5 bases, with 11 bases between. This CDR3 spans 13 amino acids. Looked up from germline, CDR1 is MGHRA and CDR2 is YSYEKL. CDR3 sequence reads: CASSQEGLDEQYF. The DNA for the CDR3 is TGCGCCAGCAGCCAGGAGGGATTGGACGAGCAGTACTTC.

The rearrangement joins TRBV2 to TRBJ1-2; 9 positions match TRBD1. J lost 0 bases, V lost 6 bases, and 5 bases had no gene match. CDR1 and CDR2 from the germline V gene are SNHLY and FYNNEI. The CDR3 has 15 amino acids. As DNA, the CDR3 is TGTGCCAGCAGGAAGGACAGGGGAGCTAACTATGGCTACACCTTC. This sequence encodes CASRKDRGANYGYTF.

The V call is TRBV19, the J call TRBJ2-3, with 11 bases identical to TRBD1. The V and J ends lost 4 bases and 2 bases, in that order; junction bases with no gene match: 5. The CDR3 sequence is 16 residues long. Germline values: CDR1 LNHDA, CDR2 SQIVND (reference sequence). CDR3 sequence (DNA): TGTGCCAGTAGTAGCCCGGGACAGGGGGTCACAGATACGCAGTATTTT. This encodes CASSSPGQGVTDTQYF.

V is TRBV10-3 and J is TRBJ1-4; tentatively, D is TRBD1 (5 bases). CDR3 length: 13 residues. Germline V gives CDR1 ENHRY, CDR2 SYGVKD. V lost 2 bases, J lost 7 bases, and 8 bases lay in between. This CDR3 reads CAISEKTVEKLFF. In nucleotides, the CDR3 is TGTGCCATCAGTGAGAAGACAGTTGAAAAACTGTTTTTT.

This clone was recorded only once. The V gene is TRBV2, the J gene TRBJ2-7; 9 bases map to TRBD2. Germline assignment: CDR1 SNHLY and CDR2 FYNNEI. V lost 3 bases, J lost 4 bases, and 7 bases stayed unmatched. The CDR3 is 15 amino acids. The CDR3 DNA sequence: TGTGCCAGCAGTGACTTAGGTAGCGGGAGTTACGAGCAGTACTTC. It translates to CASSDLGSGSYEQYF.

The chain carries TRBV7-2 and TRBJ1-3; D is uncertain. The germline V gene has CDR1 SGHTA and CDR2 FQGNSA. The CDR3 totals 15 residues. The V gene lost 0 bases and the J gene lost 4 bases, with 10 bases spanning the gap. CDR3 loop: CASSLARAAGNTIYF. CDR3 DNA sequence: TGTGCCAGCAGCTTAGCGAGAGCGGCGGGAAACACCATATATTTT.

CDR3: CASSVGGRAGNEQFF. The CDR3 DNA follows: TGTGCCAGCAGCGTAGGTGGGAGGGCCGGGAATGAGCAGTTCTTC. V usage is TRBV9 and J usage is TRBJ2-1, with 7 bases aligning to TRBD2. The CDR3 is made up of 15 amino acids. The junction had 7 bases not matched to a gene; V was cut back by 0 bases and J by 7 bases. In germline, CDR1 is SGDLS, CDR2 YYNGEE.